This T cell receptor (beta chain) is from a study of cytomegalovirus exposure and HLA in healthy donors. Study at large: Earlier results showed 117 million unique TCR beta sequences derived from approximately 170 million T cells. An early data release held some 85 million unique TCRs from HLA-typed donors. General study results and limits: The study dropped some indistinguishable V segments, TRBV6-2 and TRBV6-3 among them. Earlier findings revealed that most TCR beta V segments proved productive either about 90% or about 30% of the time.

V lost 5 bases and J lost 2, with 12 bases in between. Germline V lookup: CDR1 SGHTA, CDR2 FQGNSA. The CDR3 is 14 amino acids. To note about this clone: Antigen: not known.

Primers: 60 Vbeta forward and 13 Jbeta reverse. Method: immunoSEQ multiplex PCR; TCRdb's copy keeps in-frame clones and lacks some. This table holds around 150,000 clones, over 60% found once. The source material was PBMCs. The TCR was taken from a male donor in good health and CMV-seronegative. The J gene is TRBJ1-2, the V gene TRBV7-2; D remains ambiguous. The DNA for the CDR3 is TGTGCCAGCAGCGCGGGGATACTCAACTATGGCTACACCTTC. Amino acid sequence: CASSAGILNYGYTF.